This TCR beta chain was observed in a study of human T cells and chemical hapten exposure. Turning to the study itself: Across its roughly 24 weeks, the study gave patients weekly diphenylcyclopropenone doses to the scalp. Per-sample TCR yields varied mainly from small pooled library volume differences. General study findings and limits: Versus controls, significantly more large CDR3 similarity clusters arose from expanded TCRs.

V trimming: 6 bases; J trimming: 5 bases; junction bases outside the gene matches: 8. The germline V gene has CDR1 MDHEN and CDR2 SYDVKM. This CDR3 is built from 15 residues. Unique molecular identifiers were affixed to discrete cDNA molecules within the library. One entry per CDR3 protein results from TCRdb running MiXCR on the RACE reads. This table has over 30,000 distinct CDR3 sequences, roughly 7.2% appearing once. Time point indicated: pre-sensitization, week 0. Treatment given: therapeutic diphenylcyclopropenone sensitization with weekly scalp DPC. This clonotype was counted at least ten times. Its antigen is not known.

The receptor's source is a woman between 50 and 59 years old with alopecia areata. Some clones in this sample may be carry-over from other donors' samples. The rearrangement joins TRBV28 to TRBJ1-5, with 9 bases fitting TRBD1. The sequences come from whole blood, collected in connection with sensitization to the hapten diphenylcyclopropenone (DPC). In DNA, the CDR3 is TGTGCCAGCAGCAGTTCCGGGACAGGGTATCAGCCCCAGCATTTT. Its translation is CASSSSGTGYQPQHF.